The sequence of this T cell receptor (beta chain) was determined in a study of blood T cell repertoires in COVID-19. In the study overall: Samples representing acute and convalescent COVID-19 were sourced from the United States, Italy and Spain. T cells, B-cell-depleted T cells, or PBMCs supplied cDNA or gDNA.

Original processing notes: Amplified reference gene primers provided the basis for estimating nucleated cell counts. Using immunoSEQ multiplex PCR, the repertoire was profiled, and TCRdb retains in-frame clones only, with some absent. That table supplies the V and J calls and clone size; D and trimming were determined from the DNA. The table lists roughly 300,000 clones, 75% to 95% of them singletons. The trim removed 7 bases at V and 4 bases at J, leaving 1 base unmatched. Germline CDR1 reads MGHDK; CDR2 reads SYGVNS. This CDR3 region has 12 residues. The genes are TRBV25-1 and TRBJ2-3; TRBD2 agrees at 8 bases. Source material: peripheral blood. This receptor was obtained from a woman aged 30 to 39 with COVID-19, enrolled during active disease. CDR3 amino acids: CASTGRADTQYF. CDR3 DNA sequence: TGTGCCAGCACCGGGAGGGCAGATACGCAGTATTTT.